Detailed here is one T cell receptor beta chain. CDR1 is MNHEY, CDR2 SVGAGI, per germline. The V segment lost 6 bases and the J segment 6 bases; nucleotides outside the gene matches: 8. The CDR3 is 15 amino acids. The PCR had 60 Vbeta and 13 Jbeta primers. Only in-frame clones appear in the TCRdb table, and some are missing; sequencing was by immunoSEQ multiplex PCR. The sample includes 200,000 or so clones, 75% to 80% of them seen just once. The sample originates from a study of cytomegalovirus exposure and HLA in healthy donors. The chain joins TRBV6-5 to TRBJ2-1, with 10 bases fitting TRBD2. Sequencing input: PBMCs. The source of this sequence is a woman aged 25 to 39 in good health and CMV-seropositive. The CDR3 DNA reads TGTGCCAGCAGCCTCAAGCGGGGGGGCCGCAATGAGCAGTTCTTC. It codes for CASSLKRGGRNEQFF.